This paragraph covers one T cell receptor (beta chain) sequence. Healthy donors of bone marrow made up the group. This PCR relied on a set of 60 Vbeta primers and 13 Jbeta primers. The method was immunoSEQ multiplex PCR; TCRdb's version includes in-frame clones alone and lacks a portion of them. The sample includes about 62,000 clones, roughly 78% of them seen just once. These data come from a study of cytomegalovirus exposure and HLA in healthy donors. This clonotype was sampled from a man aged 40-49 years in good health and CMV-seronegative. The specimen sequenced was PBMCs.

The CDR3 sequence: CASRESGELFF. As DNA, the CDR3 is TGCGCCAGCCGAGAGTCCGGGGAGCTGTTTTTT. This chain joins TRBV5-1 and TRBJ2-2; no reliable D call. This CDR3 region has 11 residues. Germline lookup yields CDR1 SGHRS and CDR2 YFSETQ. Trimming shortened V by 7 bases and J by 6 bases, and 7 bases separated the two germline ends.